A selection of T cell receptor beta chains follows, all from one sample in a study of control samples from healthy donors and cancer patients. Clones were read by immunoSEQ multiplex PCR, and TCRdb kept only the in-frame ones, dropping some. The sample includes roughly 120,000 clones, about 95% of them seen just once. The specimen was blood. These receptors were collected from a young man in good health. Both conserved end residues are part of each CDR3. Clone sizes are given selectively: once, few, many, or a class where the clone is expanded.

v_gene	abundance	j_gene	CDR3aa
TRBV15	-	TRBJ2-1	CATSDLGGQSSYNEQFF
TRBV5-1	-	TRBJ2-7	CASSSGPNNEQYF
TRBV5-4	few	TRBJ2-3	CASSLFGRWTITDTQYF
TRBV15	-	TRBJ2-7	CATSRQGYEQYF
TRBV5-5	-	TRBJ1-5	CASSVTGGVYQPQHF
TRBV25-1	-	TRBJ1-1	CASSEWGGLSEAFF
TRBV6-4	once	TRBJ1-2	CASSPGINYGYTF
TRBV30	-	TRBJ2-5	CAWSLVPRLGTQYF
TRBV5-1	-	TRBJ1-1	CASSLQGIVNTEAFF
TRBV7-8	-	TRBJ2-7	CASLKGQGAPEQYF
TRBV6-2/TRBV6-3	-	TRBJ2-7	CASSYGPRGGDSYEQYF
TRBV18	-	TRBJ2-7	CASSPPRGMGSYEQYF
TRBV27	-	TRBJ1-5	CASSTGTSNQPQHF
TRBV4-2	-	TRBJ2-7	CASSPGRGTYEQYF
TRBV5-1	-	TRBJ2-2	CASSRDPGNTGELFF
TRBV3-1/TRBV3-2	once	TRBJ1-2	CASSPRANYGYTF
TRBV21-1	-	TRBJ2-1	CASSNGGDLYNEQFF
TRBV6-6	-	TRBJ1-5	CASSYRGADQPQHF
TRBV29-1	few	TRBJ2-3	CSAASGGATDTQYF
TRBV29-1	-	TRBJ2-7	CSAGGGTGAEQYF
TRBV4-1	-	TRBJ2-1	CASSQGQGPIPGPYNEQFF
TRBV27	-	TRBJ2-1	CASSSTGTEENEQFF
TRBV5-1	-	TRBJ1-5	CASSSPGGGGNQPQHF
TRBV2	-	TRBJ2-3	CASSRGGPSTDTQYF
TRBV18	-	TRBJ1-5	CASSPVAGVDQPQHF
TRBV4-3	-	TRBJ1-6	CASSQGRSPLHF
TRBV29-1	-	TRBJ2-3	CSVEGGGTYRDTQYF
TRBV6-2/TRBV6-3	-	TRBJ2-7	CASSGYPGTYEQYF
TRBV5-6	-	TRBJ2-7	CASSSVGVYEQYF
TRBV7-2	-	TRBJ1-5	CASSFRGRIGDDQPQHF
TRBV9	once	TRBJ2-1	CASSPAPEHNEQFF
TRBV6-6	-	TRBJ2-7	CASSSTYEQYF
TRBV10-1	-	TRBJ2-7	CASSVGPVYEQYF
TRBV6-2/TRBV6-3	-	TRBJ2-7	CASSYSFSGRPVYYEQYF
TRBV28	-	TRBJ2-7	CASSSWTGPETSSYEQYF
TRBV19	-	TRBJ1-5	CASSISGRLDQPQHF
TRBV7-9	-	TRBJ1-4	CASSSGTGNEKLFF
TRBV4-1	-	TRBJ1-2	CASSQAGQGLNYGYTF
TRBV29-1	-	TRBJ2-3	CSVEPGTDTQYF
TRBV7-6	-	TRBJ1-1	CASSLGTNRVKTEAFF
TRBV19	-	TRBJ1-1	CASSYRNTEAFF
TRBV7-7	-	TRBJ2-3	CASSLVIGDTQYF
TRBV7-9	-	TRBJ1-2	CASSRSQGVFGNYGYTF
TRBV7-2	once	TRBJ2-7	CASSLSQGYEQYF
TRBV19	-	TRBJ1-2	CASSIAFWTGNYGYTF
TRBV6-4	-	TRBJ2-2	CASSVTGWTGELFF
TRBV4-3	-	TRBJ2-3	CASSQEIGGRTDTQYF
TRBV4-2	-	TRBJ2-2	CASSQGDGTTGELFF
TRBV29-1	-	TRBJ2-7	CSVRGTGSAGEQYF
TRBV6-1	-	TRBJ1-3	CASSEPVLVSGNTIYF
TRBV5-1	-	TRBJ2-6	CASMGQGATGANVLTF
TRBV19	-	TRBJ1-1	CASAYSWTEAFF
TRBV6-6	-	TRBJ1-6	CATGPGNSPLHF
TRBV7-9	-	TRBJ1-1	CASSLGGGNTEAFF